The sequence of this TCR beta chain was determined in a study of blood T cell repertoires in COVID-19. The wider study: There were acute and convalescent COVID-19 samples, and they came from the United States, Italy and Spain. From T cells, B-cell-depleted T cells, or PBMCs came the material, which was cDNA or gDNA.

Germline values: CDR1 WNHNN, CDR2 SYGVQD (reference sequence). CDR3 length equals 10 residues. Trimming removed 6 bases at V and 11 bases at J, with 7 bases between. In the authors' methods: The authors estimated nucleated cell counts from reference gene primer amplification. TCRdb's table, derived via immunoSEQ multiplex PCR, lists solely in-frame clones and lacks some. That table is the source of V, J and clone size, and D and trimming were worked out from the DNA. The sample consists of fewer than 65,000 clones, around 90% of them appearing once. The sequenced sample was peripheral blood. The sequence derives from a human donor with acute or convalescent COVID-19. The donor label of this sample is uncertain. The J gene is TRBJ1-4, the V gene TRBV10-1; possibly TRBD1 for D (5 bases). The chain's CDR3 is CASRQVKLFF. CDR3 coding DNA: TGCGCCAGCAGACAGGTGAAACTGTTTTTT.